The 17 T cell receptor beta chains given below trace back to one sample, sequenced in a study of siplizumab effects on memory and regulatory T cells. Only in-frame clones appear in the TCRdb table, and some are missing; sequencing was by immunoSEQ multiplex PCR. The sample includes around 110,000 clones, 90% to 95% seen only once; the top ten take around 1.7%. The sequenced sample was non-Treg CD4+ T cells sorted from blood. These receptors all come from a human donor in good health.

J is TRBJ1-4 and V is TRBV19, with 8 nucleotides matching TRBD1. Per germline, CDR1 LNHDA and CDR2 SQIVND (reference sequence). This CDR3 spans 14 amino acids. V lost 3 bases, J lost 8 bases, and 5 bases stayed unmatched. Written as DNA, the CDR3 is TGTGCCAGTAGTATCGGCAGGGGGCAAGAAAAACTGTTTTTT. It translates to CASSIGRGQEKLFF.

The V gene is TRBV19, the J gene TRBJ1-2; unclear D gene. The CDR3 has 15 amino acids. Trimming left V 3 bases short and J 0 bases short, with 11 bases between. Germline lookup yields CDR1 LNHDA and CDR2 SQIVND (reference sequence). DNA of the CDR3: TGTGCCAGTAGTATTTCGGCCATAGCTAACTATGGCTACACCTTC. It is translated as CASSISAIANYGYTF. Complete variable domain (other parts from reference TRBV19 and TRBJ1-2): DGGITQSPKYLFRKEGQNVTLSCEQNLNHDAMYWYRQDPGQGLRLIYYSQIVNDFQKGDIAEGYSVSREKKESFPLTVTSAQKNPTAFYLCASSISAIANYGYTFGSGTRLTVV.

The genes are TRBV5-1 and TRBJ2-2, with 7 bases that match TRBD1. The germline gives CDR1 SGHRS, CDR2 YFSETQ. The V gene end was trimmed by 0 bases and the J gene end by 0 bases; junction bases not matched to a gene: 2. CDR3 size: 16 residues. The CDR3 is CASSLGGQTNTGELFF. In DNA, the CDR3 is TGCGCCAGCAGCTTGGGGGGACAGACGAACACCGGGGAGCTGTTTTTT.

The chain couples TRBV19 to TRBJ1-1, with unresolved D. Germline assignment: CDR1 LNHDA and CDR2 SQIVND (reference sequence). V dropped 3 bases and J dropped 5 bases, with 10 bases sitting between them. The CDR3 is 13 residues long. The CDR3 reads CASSIQVSTEAFF. The CDR3 DNA sequence: TGTGCCAGTAGTATCCAAGTCTCGACTGAAGCTTTCTTT.

The CDR3 here is CASSSPLATGRRQYF. The CDR3 coding sequence is TGTGCCAGCAGCTCACCTCTAGCGACGGGTAGGAGGCAGTACTTC. This sequence joins TRBV5-5 and TRBJ2-7; a weak D match, TRBD2 (6 bases). This CDR3 comprises 15 residues. The germline V gene has CDR1 SGHKS and CDR2 YYEKEE (reference sequence). The germline V and J ends were trimmed by 3 bases and 9 bases, with 22 bases remaining between them.

The chain has TRBV14 and TRBJ2-2, with D possibly called TRBD1 or TRBD2 (5 bases each). The CDR3 extends over 17 amino acids. The germline V gene has CDR1 SGHDN and CDR2 FVKESK. V shed 0 bases and J shed 6 bases, with 17 bases lying between them. The CDR3 is CASSQDSTTGLAGELFF. The DNA of the CDR3 is TGTGCCAGCAGCCAAGATAGTACCACGGGGCTGGCCGGGGAGCTGTTTTTT.

The rearrangement joins TRBV11-3 to TRBJ2-2; possible D gene TRBD2, 5 bases. CDR1 SGHNT and CDR2 YENEEA come from the germline V gene. The CDR3 consists of 15 residues. Trimming shortened V by 1 base and J by 6 bases, and 12 bases separated the two germline ends. CDR3 sequence: CASSLGTGVAGELFF. In DNA, the CDR3 is TGTGCCAGCAGCTTAGGTACCGGGGTGGCCGGGGAGCTGTTTTTT.

Here the CDR3 reads CASSQGSGGALGGETQYF. CDR3 nucleotides: TGCGCCAGCAGCCAAGGAAGCGGGGGGGCGTTAGGGGGAGAGACCCAGTACTTC. The chain couples TRBV4-1 to TRBJ2-5, with TRBD2 matching 10 bases. The germline gives CDR1 MGHRA, CDR2 YSYEKL. The ends lost 1 base at V and 4 bases at J; junction bases unmatched: 12. The CDR3 is 18 residues long.

The genes are TRBV14 and TRBJ2-7, with 10 bases aligning to TRBD1. Germline trimming cut 5 bases from V and 7 bases from J; bases unmatched to any gene: 11. This CDR3 has 15 residues. Germline CDR1 is SGHDN and CDR2 is FVKESK. The CDR3 sequence is CASSTHMGQGYEQYF. The CDR3, as DNA: TGTGCCAGCAGCACCCACATGGGACAGGGGTATGAGCAGTACTTC.

The rearrangement uses TRBV4-1 and TRBJ2-6; D is possibly TRBD2 (6 bases). The V gene's germline CDR1 is MGHRA and CDR2 YSYEKL. The CDR3 is 17 residues long. V was clipped by 3 bases and J by 1 base, with 13 bases between them. The CDR3 reads CASSHRGRESGANVLTF. CDR3 bases: TGCGCCAGCAGCCATAGAGGACGGGAGTCTGGGGCCAACGTCCTGACTTTC.

This chain joins TRBV19 and TRBJ2-5; 7 nucleotides match TRBD1. Germline CDR1 is LNHDA and CDR2 is SQIVND (reference sequence). V shed 1 base and J 3 bases; nucleotides not matched to a gene: 2. The CDR3 runs 14 residues. CDR3 sequence reads: CASSIGQGEETQYF. In DNA form, the CDR3 reads TGTGCCAGTAGTATAGGACAGGGTGAAGAGACCCAGTACTTC.

The chain couples TRBV19 to TRBJ1-4; a possible D gene is TRBD1 (6 bases). Trimming pared 6 bases from V and 8 bases from J, leaving 22 bases between. This CDR3 has 16 amino acids. Germline V lookup: CDR1 LNHDA, CDR2 SQIVND (reference sequence). The CDR3 here is CASRERRGVAEEKLFF. CDR3 sequence (DNA): TGTGCCAGTAGGGAAAGGAGGGGGGTAGCGGAGGAAAAACTGTTTTTT. The full variable domain, rest sourced from reference TRBV19 and TRBJ1-4, is DGGITQSPKYLFRKEGQNVTLSCEQNLNHDAMYWYRQDPGQGLRLIYYSQIVNDFQKGDIAEGYSVSREKKESFPLTVTSAQKNPTAFYLCASRERRGVAEEKLFFGSGTQLSVL.

This rearrangement joins TRBV13 to TRBJ1-2; 7 bases agree with TRBD1. The CDR3 has 15 amino acids. V trimming: 5 bases; J trimming: 2 bases; junction bases outside the gene matches: 8. Looked up from germline, CDR1 is PRHDT and CDR2 is FYEKMQ (reference sequence). CDR3 protein: CASSARQGINYGYTF. The CDR3 DNA reads TGTGCCAGCAGCGCCCGACAGGGTATCAACTATGGCTACACCTTC.

The V and J genes are TRBV2 and TRBJ2-7; TRBD2 matches 8 bases. CDR3 length: 14 residues. The germline gives CDR1 SNHLY, CDR2 FYNNEI. The ends lost 5 bases at V and 2 bases at J; junction bases unmatched: 5. For the CDR3, the DNA is TGTGCCAGCAGTACCGGGAGGGCTGCCTACGAGCAGTACTTC. Translating gives CASSTGRAAYEQYF.

Note on this clone: The same CDR3 can be traced to other DNA sequences in this sample. This sequence joins TRBV5-1 and TRBJ2-5, with TRBD2 matching 11 bases. V lost 4 bases, J lost 5 bases, and 7 bases stayed unmatched. The CDR3 covers 15 residues. Germline CDR1 and CDR2: SGHRS and YFSETQ. The CDR3 DNA reads TGCGCCAGCAGCCTTAGCGGGGGGGCTGGGGAGACCCAGTACTTC. This encodes CASSLSGGAGETQYF.

The V gene is TRBV11-3, the J gene TRBJ2-1, with 10 bases fitting TRBD2. Germline V gene lookup returns CDR1 SGHNT and CDR2 YENEEA. This CDR3 has 15 amino acids. V was clipped by 5 bases and J by 3 bases; unmatched bases: 4. For the CDR3, the DNA is TGTGCCAGCAGCCGTAGCGGGGGGCTCTACAATGAGCAGTTCTTC. This codes for CASSRSGGLYNEQFF.

This CDR3 is CASSLGSGSSYNEQFF. The DNA for the CDR3 is TGTGCCAGCAGCTTAGGTAGCGGAAGCTCCTACAATGAGCAGTTCTTC. This chain links TRBV11-2 with TRBJ2-1; the D gene is possibly TRBD2 (6 bases). The germline CDR1 and CDR2 sequences are SGHAT and FQNNGV. The length of the CDR3 is 16 residues. Deletions cut 1 base from V and 0 bases from J, with 10 bases between.